The source of this TCR beta chain is a study of T-cell memory formation after mild COVID-19. TCRdb itself ran the 5' RACE reads through MiXCR, one entry per CDR3 protein. The profile shows roughly 600,000 distinct CDR3 sequences, 15% to 20% of them singletons. Germline CDR1 MNHEY, CDR2 SVGEGT. The CDR3 runs 12 residues. With 0 bases clipped from V and 15 bases from J, the junction kept 5 bases outside the gene matches. This sequence was found in an adult woman who had mild COVID-19 (a few samples of this study predate the infection). Cell type and time point are not known. The sequenced sample was PBMCs or a T cell subset sorted from them (not recorded which). V is TRBV6-2 or TRBV6-3 and J is TRBJ2-1; 7 nucleotides agree with TRBD2. The CDR3 nucleotides are TGTGCCAGCAGTTACTCCGCGGGAGTAGGGTTCTTC. Translated: CASSYSAGVGFF.